This T cell receptor beta chain is drawn from a study of cytomegalovirus exposure and HLA in healthy donors. The CDR3 has 13 amino acids. Trimming took 9 bases from V and 0 from J, leaving 8 bases between them. CDR1 is LNHDA and CDR2 is SQIVND in the germline V gene (reference sequence). The PCR used 60 Vbeta and 13 Jbeta primers. Method: immunoSEQ multiplex PCR; TCRdb's copy keeps in-frame clones and lacks some. This sample has roughly 200,000 clones, with around 79% found just once. J is TRBJ2-2 and V is TRBV19; D is perhaps TRBD1 (6 bases). The sample taken for sequencing was PBMCs. The source is a girl under 18 in good health and CMV-seropositive. The CDR3 loop reads CASRTANTGELFF. The CDR3 nucleotides read TGTGCCAGCCGGACAGCGAACACCGGGGAGCTGTTTTTT.